Here is one TCR beta chain with its context. Trimming cost V 11 bases and J 8 bases, with 22 bases left between them. Germline assignment: CDR1 SNHLY and CDR2 FYNNEI. The CDR3 is 14 amino acids. The record originates from a study of control samples from healthy donors and cancer patients. The data were produced by immunoSEQ multiplex PCR, yet TCRdb's version contains in-frame clones alone and is incomplete. This sample has about 130,000 clones, with around 90% found just once. The chain recombines TRBV2 with TRBJ2-1; possible D gene TRBD2, 5 bases. The specimen was blood. The receptor's source is a man aged 18 to 30 in good health. CDR3 sequence: CAGSLLEDFDEQFF. CDR3 DNA: TGTGCCGGCTCCCTTCTGGAGGATTTCGATGAGCAGTTCTTC.